Listed below are T cell receptor beta chains from one sample, sequenced in a study of monozygotic twins with inflammatory bowel disease. For each CDR3 protein, TCRdb gives one entry from its re-call of the 5' RACE reads, without DNA. The sample table sets out 300,000 to 400,000 distinct CDR3 sequences. Sample: blood. The receptors derive from a human donor with ulcerative colitis or Crohn's disease, or a healthy co-twin of an affected twin (not recorded which). CDR3s include the opening cysteine and the closing phenylalanine or tryptophan.

>TRBV5-1|13|TRBJ1-5
CASSYLQGQPQHF
>TRBV30|13|TRBJ2-1
CAWSSMERDKQFF
>TRBV20-1|13|TRBJ2-3
CSASGAAPHTQYF
>TRBV5-1|19|TRBJ2-1
CASSLALAGGQSSYNEQFF
>TRBV3-1|15|TRBJ2-7
CASSKGRGSLYEQYF
>TRBV20-1|17|TRBJ1-6
CSERNGAQGTYNSPLHF
>TRBV11-3|16|TRBJ2-1
CASSLVSERPYNEQFF
>TRBV5-6|14|TRBJ2-1
CASRRDLGTNEQFF
>TRBV27|15|TRBJ2-5
CASSPRGTSQGTQYF
>TRBV5-1|15|TRBJ2-7
CASSILAGVTYEQYF
>TRBV5-1|15|TRBJ2-6
CASAGQPSGANVLTF
>TRBV24-1|15|TRBJ2-1
CATSEDSRNYNEQFF
>TRBV2|15|TRBJ1-3
CASSLPGAAGNTIYF
>TRBV6-2/TRBV6-3|18|TRBJ1-5
CASRRPPGGRQVNQPQHF
>TRBV6-1|14|TRBJ2-3
CASRRTTSTDTQYF
>TRBV11-2|21|TRBJ2-1
CASSLLGLTTTLLAGYNEQFF
>TRBV5-5|18|TRBJ2-3
CASSLVSGGLGSTDTQYF
>TRBV3-1|15|TRBJ2-3
CASSQAGHLTDTQYF
>TRBV6-1|16|TRBJ1-3
CASSDLTPGKGNTIYF
>TRBV15|17|TRBJ2-5
CATSSLRTSALGETQYF
>TRBV10-3|13|TRBJ1-1
CAITGFPETEAFF
>TRBV14|16|TRBJ1-1
CASSPGGRGLNTEAFF
>TRBV20-1|13|TRBJ1-6
CSGRGAGGFFLHF
>TRBV6-1|15|TRBJ2-3
CASRQAGGLTDTQYF
>TRBV7-2|14|TRBJ1-4
CASSFDRGNEILFF
>TRBV5-1|15|TRBJ2-3
CASSLDGFSTDTQYF